Each of the 2 T cell receptor beta chains below was sequenced from the same sample in a study of siplizumab effects on memory and regulatory T cells (dated by TCRdb to the late 2010s). Preparation of the library involved the immunoSEQ multiplex PCR assay. The source is immuneACCESS, and TCRdb retained only in-frame sequences with V and J called. Part of the clones is not carried over; for the studies checked, unresolved V genes explain less than half of this, and the remainder is unexplained. This sample is represented by about 82,000 clones; roughly 89% of them were singletons. Jointly, the top ten make up 1.5% of the sample. Sequenced sample: Tregs sorted from blood. The origin of the receptors is a human donor in good health.

The chain couples TRBV20-1 to TRBJ2-5, with no clear D. In germline, CDR1 is DFQATT, CDR2 SNEGSKA (reference sequence). CDR3 length: 11 residues. Trimming left V 1 base short and J 7 bases short, with 7 bases between. The CDR3 here is CSARADATQYF. Here the CDR3 DNA reads TGCAGTGCTAGAGCAGATGCGACCCAGTACTTC.

V is TRBV20-1 and J is TRBJ2-3, with a possible D match to TRBD1 (6 bases). V shed 3 bases and J shed 11 bases, with 12 bases lying between them. From germline, CDR1 is DFQATT and CDR2 SNEGSKA (reference sequence). The CDR3 contains 11 residues. CDR3 region: CSASPGGEQYF. The CDR3, as DNA: TGCAGTGCTAGCCCTGGGGGCGAGCAGTATTTT.